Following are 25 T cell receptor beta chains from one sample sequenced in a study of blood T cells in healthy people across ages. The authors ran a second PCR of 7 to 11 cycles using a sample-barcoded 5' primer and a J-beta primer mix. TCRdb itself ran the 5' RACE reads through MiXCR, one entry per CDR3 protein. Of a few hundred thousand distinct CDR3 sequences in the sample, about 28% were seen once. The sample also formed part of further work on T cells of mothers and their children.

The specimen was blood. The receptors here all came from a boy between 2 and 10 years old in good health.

The CDR3 nucleotides read TGTGCCAGCAGCTACGGAGGGCTTGGGCAAGGCTACAATGAGCAGTTCTTC. This sequence encodes CASSYGGLGQGYNEQFF. J is TRBJ2-5 and V is TRBV5-6; maybe TRBD2 (6 bases). Gene TRBJ2-1 matches the end of the DNA better, so the J call may be wrong. Germline assignment: CDR1 SGHDT and CDR2 YYEEEE. The CDR3 runs 17 residues.

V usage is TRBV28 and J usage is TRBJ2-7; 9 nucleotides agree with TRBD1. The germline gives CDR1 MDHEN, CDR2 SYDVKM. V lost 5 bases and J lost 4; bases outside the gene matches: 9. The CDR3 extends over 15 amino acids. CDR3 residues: CASSPRDRGFYEQYF. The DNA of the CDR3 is TGTGCCAGCAGTCCCCGAGACAGGGGGTTTTACGAGCAGTACTTC. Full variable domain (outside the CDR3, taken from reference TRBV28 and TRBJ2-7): DVKVTQSSRYLVKRTGEKVFLECVQDMDHENMFWYRQDPGLGLRLIYFSYDVKMKEKGDIPEGYSVSREKKERFSLILESASTNQTSMYLCASSPRDRGFYEQYFGPGTRLTVT.

The CDR3 DNA follows: TGCGCCAGCAGCCAAGAGGTCAGGGTAACTAACTATGGCTACACCTTC. Its translation is CASSQEVRVTNYGYTF. V is TRBV4-1 and J is TRBJ1-2, with D possibly being TRBD1 (5 bases). Trimming stripped 0 bases from V and 0 bases from J, with 11 bases between. From germline, CDR1 is MGHRA and CDR2 YSYEKL. The CDR3 has 16 residues.

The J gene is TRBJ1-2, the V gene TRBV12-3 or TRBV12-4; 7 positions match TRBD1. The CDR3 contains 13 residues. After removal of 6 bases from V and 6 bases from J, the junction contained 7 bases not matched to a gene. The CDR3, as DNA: TGTGCCAGCAGGCCGACAGGGTGGAATGGCTACACCTTC. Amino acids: CASRPTGWNGYTF.

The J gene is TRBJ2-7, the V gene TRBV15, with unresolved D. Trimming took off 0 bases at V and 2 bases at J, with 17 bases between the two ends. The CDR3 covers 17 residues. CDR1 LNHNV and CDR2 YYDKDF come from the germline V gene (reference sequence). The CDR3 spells CATSRDTSGGGAYEQYF. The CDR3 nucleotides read TGTGCCACCAGCAGAGATACTTCAGGCGGTGGGGCCTACGAGCAGTACTTC.

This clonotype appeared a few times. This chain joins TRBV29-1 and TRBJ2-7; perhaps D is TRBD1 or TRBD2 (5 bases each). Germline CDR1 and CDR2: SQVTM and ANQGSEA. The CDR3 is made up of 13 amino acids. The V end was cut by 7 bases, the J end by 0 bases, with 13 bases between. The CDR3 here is CSARDLNSYEQYF. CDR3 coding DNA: TGCAGCGCCCGGGACCTCAACTCCTACGAGCAGTACTTC.

CDR3 amino acids: CASSVGPSEQYF. The CDR3 DNA sequence: TGTGCCAGCAGTGTGGGTCCCAGTGAGCAGTACTTC. The chain couples TRBV2 to TRBJ2-7; D call uncertain. The V end was cut by 4 bases, the J end by 7 bases, with 11 bases between. This CDR3 comprises 12 residues. Germline loops: CDR1 SNHLY, CDR2 FYNNEI.

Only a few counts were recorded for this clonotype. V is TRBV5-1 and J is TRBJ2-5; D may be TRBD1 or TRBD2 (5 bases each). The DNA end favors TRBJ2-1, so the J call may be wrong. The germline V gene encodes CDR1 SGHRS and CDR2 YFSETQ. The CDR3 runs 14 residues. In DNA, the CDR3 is TGCGCCAGCAGCTCGGGGCGGGTTCACGATGAGCAGTTCTTC. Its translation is CASSSGRVHDEQFF.

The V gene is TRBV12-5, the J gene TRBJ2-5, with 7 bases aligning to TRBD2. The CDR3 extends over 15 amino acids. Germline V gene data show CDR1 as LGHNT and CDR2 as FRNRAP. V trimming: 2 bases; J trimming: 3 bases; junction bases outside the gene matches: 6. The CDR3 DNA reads TGTGCTAGTGGTTTGCCGGCCAGCGGGGAAGAGACCCAGTACTTC. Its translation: CASGLPASGEETQYF.

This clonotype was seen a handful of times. The CDR3 region is CATRAGVQETQYF. DNA for the CDR3: TGTGCCACCAGAGCAGGGGTCCAAGAGACCCAGTACTTC. The chain has TRBV15 and TRBJ2-5; the D gene is possibly TRBD1 (6 bases). Deletions cut 6 bases from V and 1 base from J, with 9 bases between. Germline V gene data show CDR1 as LNHNV and CDR2 as YYDKDF (reference sequence). The CDR3 is made up of 13 amino acids.

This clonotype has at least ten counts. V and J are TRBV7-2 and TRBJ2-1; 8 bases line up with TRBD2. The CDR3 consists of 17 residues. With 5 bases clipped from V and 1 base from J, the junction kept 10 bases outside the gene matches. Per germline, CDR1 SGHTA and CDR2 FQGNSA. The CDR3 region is CASSKTSVGRSYNEQFF. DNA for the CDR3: TGTGCCAGCAGCAAGACTAGCGTGGGGAGATCCTACAATGAGCAGTTCTTC.

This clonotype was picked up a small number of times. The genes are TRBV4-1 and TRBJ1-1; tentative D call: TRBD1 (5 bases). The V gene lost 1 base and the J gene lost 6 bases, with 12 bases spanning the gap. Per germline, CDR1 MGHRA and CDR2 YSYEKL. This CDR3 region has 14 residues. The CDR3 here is CASSQGPTGAEAFF. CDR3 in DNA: TGCGCCAGCAGCCAAGGCCCGACGGGGGCTGAAGCTTTCTTT.

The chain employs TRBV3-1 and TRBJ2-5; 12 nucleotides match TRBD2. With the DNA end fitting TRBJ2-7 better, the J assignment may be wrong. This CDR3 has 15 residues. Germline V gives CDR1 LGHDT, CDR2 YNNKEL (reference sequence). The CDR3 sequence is CASSPTGTSGLEQYF. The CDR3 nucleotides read TGTGCCAGCAGCCCCACCGGGACTAGCGGGCTCGAGCAGTACTTC.

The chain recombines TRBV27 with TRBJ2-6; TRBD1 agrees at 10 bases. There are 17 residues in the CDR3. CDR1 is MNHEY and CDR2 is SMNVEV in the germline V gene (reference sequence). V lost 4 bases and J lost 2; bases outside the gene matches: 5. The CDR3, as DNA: TGTGCCAGCAGTTCCGGGACAGGGGTCCCTGGGGCCAACGTCCTGACTTTC. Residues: CASSSGTGVPGANVLTF.

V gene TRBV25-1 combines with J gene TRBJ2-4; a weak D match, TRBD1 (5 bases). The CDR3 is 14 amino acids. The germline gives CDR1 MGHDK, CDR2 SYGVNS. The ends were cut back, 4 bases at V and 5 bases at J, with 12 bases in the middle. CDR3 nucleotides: TGTGCCAGCAGTGGGTTCCCGACAGAAAACATTCAGTACTTC. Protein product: CASSGFPTENIQYF.

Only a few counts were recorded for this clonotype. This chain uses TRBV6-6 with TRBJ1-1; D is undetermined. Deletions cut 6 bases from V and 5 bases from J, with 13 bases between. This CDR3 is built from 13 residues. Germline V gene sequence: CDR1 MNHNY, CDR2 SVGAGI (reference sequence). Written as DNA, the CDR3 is TGTGCCAGCAGGATGGTCCGGGATACTGAAGCTTTCTTT. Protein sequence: CASRMVRDTEAFF.

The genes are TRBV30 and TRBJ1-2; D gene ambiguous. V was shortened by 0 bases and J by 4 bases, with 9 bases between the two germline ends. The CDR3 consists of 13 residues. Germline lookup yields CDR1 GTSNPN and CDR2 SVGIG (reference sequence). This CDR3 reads CAWSVRIGYGYTF. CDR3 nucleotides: TGTGCCTGGAGTGTCCGAATCGGCTATGGCTACACCTTC.

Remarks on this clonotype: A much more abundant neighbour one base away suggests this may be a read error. CDR3 sequence reads: CASSERESTEAFF. Here the CDR3 DNA reads TGTGCCAGCAGTGAAAGGGAGAGCACTGAAGCTTTCTTT. This chain joins TRBV6-1 and TRBJ1-1, with D uncertain. The germline V gene has CDR1 MNHNS and CDR2 SASEGT. The CDR3 totals 13 residues. The V end lost 2 bases, the J end lost 4 bases, and 8 bases lay between the germline ends.

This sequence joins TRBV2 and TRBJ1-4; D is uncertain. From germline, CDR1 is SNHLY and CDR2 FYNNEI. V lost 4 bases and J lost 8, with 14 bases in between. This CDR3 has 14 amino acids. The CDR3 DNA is TGTGCCAGCAGTGCCACGGAGGTAAACGAAAAACTGTTTTTT. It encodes CASSATEVNEKLFF.

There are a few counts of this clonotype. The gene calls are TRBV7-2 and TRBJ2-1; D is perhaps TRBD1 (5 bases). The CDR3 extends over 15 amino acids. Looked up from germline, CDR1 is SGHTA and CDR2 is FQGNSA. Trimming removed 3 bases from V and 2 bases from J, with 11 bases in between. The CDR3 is CASSFRPRAYNEQFF. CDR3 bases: TGTGCCAGCAGCTTCCGGCCCAGGGCCTACAATGAGCAGTTCTTC.

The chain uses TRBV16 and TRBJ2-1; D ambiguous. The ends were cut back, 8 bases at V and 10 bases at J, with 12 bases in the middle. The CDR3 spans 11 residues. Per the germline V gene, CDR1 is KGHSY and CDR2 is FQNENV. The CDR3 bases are TGTGCCAGCCGTTACGGTGAGGAGCAGTTCTTC. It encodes CASRYGEEQFF. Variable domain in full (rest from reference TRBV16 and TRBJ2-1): GEEVAQTPKHLVRGEGQKAKLYCAPIKGHSYVFWYQQVLKNEFKFLISFQNENVFDETGMPKERFSAKCLPNSPCSLEIQATKLEDSAVYFCASRYGEEQFFGPGTRLTVL.

Written as DNA, the CDR3 is TGTGCCAGCAGCTTAGTCAGGGGCTACAATGAGCAGTTCTTC. Encoded protein: CASSLVRGYNEQFF. This sequence joins TRBV7-9 and TRBJ2-5; D may be TRBD1 (6 bases). Near its end, the DNA agrees better with TRBJ2-1, so the J call may be wrong. The germline CDR1 and CDR2 sequences are SEHNR and FQNEAQ (reference sequence). The CDR3 is made up of 14 amino acids.

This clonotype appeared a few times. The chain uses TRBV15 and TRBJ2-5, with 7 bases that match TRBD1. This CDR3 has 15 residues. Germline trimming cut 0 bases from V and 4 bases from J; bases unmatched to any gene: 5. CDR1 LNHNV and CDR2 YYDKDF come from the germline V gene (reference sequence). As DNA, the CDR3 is TGTGCCACCAGCAGAGATCGCGGACAGGCAGAGACCCAGTACTTC. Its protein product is CATSRDRGQAETQYF.

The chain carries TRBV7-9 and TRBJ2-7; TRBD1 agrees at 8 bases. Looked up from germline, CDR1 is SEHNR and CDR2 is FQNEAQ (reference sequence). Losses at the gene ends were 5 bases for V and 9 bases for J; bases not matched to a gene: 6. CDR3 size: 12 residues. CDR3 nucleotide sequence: TGTGCCAGCAGCCCCGGACAGGGCTGGCAGTACTTC. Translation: CASSPGQGWQYF.

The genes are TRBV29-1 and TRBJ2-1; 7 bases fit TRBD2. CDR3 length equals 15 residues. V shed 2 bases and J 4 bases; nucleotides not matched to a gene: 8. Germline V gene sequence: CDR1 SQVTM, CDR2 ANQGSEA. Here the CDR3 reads CSVESEGGGYNEQFF. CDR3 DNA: TGCAGCGTTGAAAGTGAGGGCGGGGGTTACAATGAGCAGTTCTTC.